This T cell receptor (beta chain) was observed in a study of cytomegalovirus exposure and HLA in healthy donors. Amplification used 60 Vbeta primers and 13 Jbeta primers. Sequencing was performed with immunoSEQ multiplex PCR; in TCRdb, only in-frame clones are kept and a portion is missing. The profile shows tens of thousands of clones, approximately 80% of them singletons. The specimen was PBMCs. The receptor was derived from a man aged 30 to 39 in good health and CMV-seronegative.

CDR3 sequence: CASSAKGVDYEQYF. CDR3 bases: TGTGCCAGCAGCGCAAAGGGGGTTGACTACGAGCAGTACTTC. The chain recombines TRBV7-2 with TRBJ2-5, with TRBD1 as a possible D gene (6 bases). TRBJ2-7 matches the DNA end more closely, so the J call is doubtful. CDR3 length: 14 amino acids. CDR1 SGHTA and CDR2 FQGNSA come from the germline V gene.